The present T cell receptor (beta chain) was sequenced within a study of vaccination and CD4 T cells after COVID-19. Overall study: Stimulation of cells relied on overlapping spike peptides derived from SARS-CoV-2, HCoV-NL63, HCoV-OC43 and HCoV-229E.

With respect to this clonotype: The antigen is not known.

Germline V gene sequence: CDR1 SGHVS, CDR2 FQNEAQ. V lost 1 base and J 5 bases, leaving 18 bases between the germline ends. CDR3 length: 17 residues. The study sequenced cultured CD4+ T cell DNA using the Oncomine TCR Beta short-read assay. A single record per CDR3 protein comes from TCRdb applying MiXCR to the PCR reads. The sample has approximately 13,000 distinct CDR3 sequences, about 47% seen once. Study outcomes and limitations: Spike mono-reactivity applied to 304 of 307 vaccine-specific clones detected in convalescent patients.

Treatment given: 10-day PBMC culture with coronavirus spike peptide pools or control peptides (ViraFEST assay). The specimen sequenced was CD4+ T cells from blood, cultured in vitro. The TCR comes from a human donor who had recovered from COVID-19. The genes are TRBV7-8 and TRBJ2-1, with D perhaps matching TRBD2 (6 bases). The CDR3 nucleotides are TGTGCCAGCAGCTTAGTGGCCGGGTGGACTACCCACAATGAGCAGTTCTTC. It codes for CASSLVAGWTTHNEQFF.